The 26 T cell receptor beta chains in this list originate from one sample, sequenced in a study of blood T cell repertoires in COVID-19. Measured with immunoSEQ multiplex PCR; TCRdb has only the in-frame clones, and not every one. The data hold under 150,000 clones, with 75% to 90% observed a single time. The sequenced sample was PBMCs or T cells enriched from blood (not recorded which). All receptors derive from a man aged 45-65 years in a cohort exposed to, infected with or recovered from COVID-19 (not recorded which).

The chain uses TRBV7-8 and TRBJ2-7, with D possibly matching TRBD1 (5 bases). The CDR3 runs 17 residues. Per germline, CDR1 SGHVS and CDR2 FQNEAQ. Trimming stripped 5 bases from V and 0 bases from J, with 20 bases between. The CDR3 DNA reads as TGTGCCAGCAGCGCGTTACAGGTCCCTAGGCCCTCCTACGAGCAGTACTTC. Residues: CASSALQVPRPSYEQYF.

The J gene is TRBJ2-7, the V gene TRBV18, with D tentatively TRBD2 (5 bases). The CDR3 totals 15 residues. The V end lost 2 bases, the J end lost 0 bases, and 11 bases lay between the germline ends. CDR1 is KGHSH, CDR2 LQKENI, per germline. The CDR3 protein is CASSPSEGSSYEQYF. Written as DNA, the CDR3 is TGTGCCAGCTCACCATCAGAGGGCAGCTCCTACGAGCAGTACTTC.

J is TRBJ1-4 and V is TRBV14; D perhaps matches TRBD1 (5 bases). The V gene's germline CDR1 is SGHDN and CDR2 FVKESK. The CDR3 has 16 residues. V was pared by 0 bases and J by 0 bases, with 8 bases between. CDR3 loop: CASSQDLGATNEKLFF. CDR3 sequence (DNA): TGTGCCAGCAGCCAAGATCTAGGGGCAACTAATGAAAAACTGTTTTTT.

The chain couples TRBV11-2 to TRBJ2-5; perhaps TRBD1 as D (6 bases). The germline V gene encodes CDR1 SGHAT and CDR2 FQNNGV. This CDR3 comprises 14 residues. V was trimmed by 6 bases and J by 5 bases, leaving 16 bases between them. In nucleotides, the CDR3 is TGTGCCAGCAGATCGTACAGGGTGTGGGAGACCCAGTACTTC. Its protein is CASRSYRVWETQYF.

This clone was found a few times. This chain uses TRBV28 with TRBJ1-5, with 10 bases fitting TRBD1. The CDR3 is 17 amino acids. The germline V gene has CDR1 MDHEN and CDR2 SYDVKM. V lost 5 bases to trimming and J lost 2 bases; unmatched junction nucleotides: 9. The CDR3 DNA reads as TGTGCCAGCAGTACCGGACAGGGGGAATCGGGCAATCAGCCCCAGCATTTT. It specifies CASSTGQGESGNQPQHF.

The J gene is TRBJ2-7, the V gene TRBV5-6; no reliable D call. From germline, CDR1 is SGHDT and CDR2 YYEEEE. This CDR3 is 12 amino acids long. The ends were cut back, 6 bases at V and 2 bases at J, with 9 bases in the middle. CDR3 protein: CASKRSTYEQYF. The DNA of the CDR3 is TGTGCCAGCAAACGGTCCACCTACGAGCAGTACTTC. Full variable domain (remainder filled in from reference TRBV5-6 and TRBJ2-7): DAGVTQSPTHLIKTRGQQVTLRCSPKSGHDTVSWYQQALGQGPQFIFQYYEEEERQRGNFPDRFSGHQFPNYSSELNVNALLLGDSALYLCASKRSTYEQYFGPGTRLTVT.

The CDR3 DNA sequence: TGTGCCAGCAGTATGACAGGGGCTCTGTCTGAAGCTTTCTTT. Encoded protein: CASSMTGALSEAFF. V gene TRBV6-5 combines with J gene TRBJ1-1, with 8 bases fitting TRBD1. The V and J ends lost 5 bases and 6 bases, in that order; junction bases with no gene match: 8. The CDR3 runs to 14 residues. Germline CDR1 and CDR2: MNHEY and SVGAGI.

The chain carries TRBV4-2 and TRBJ2-1; 12 nucleotides line up with TRBD2. The CDR3 loop spans 16 amino acids. Germline-derived CDR1 and CDR2 are LGHNA and YNFKEQ. V gave up 4 bases and J gave up 4 bases; unmatched junction bases: 5. The CDR3 bases are TGTGCCAGCAGCCCTCTCGGGACTAGCGGGTACAATGAGCAGTTCTTC. Translating gives CASSPLGTSGYNEQFF.

V gene TRBV4-1 combines with J gene TRBJ1-2; possibly TRBD1 for D (6 bases). The CDR3 has 15 residues. Per the germline V gene, CDR1 is MGHRA and CDR2 is YSYEKL. V lost 1 base and J 7 bases, leaving 16 bases between the germline ends. CDR3 DNA: TGCGCCAGCAGCCAAGTCTCTCGGACAGAACTTGGCTACACCTTC. It is translated as CASSQVSRTELGYTF.

J is TRBJ2-3 and V is TRBV24-1, with D possibly being TRBD1 (5 bases). Germline CDR1 KGHDR, CDR2 SFDVKD. This CDR3 comprises 14 residues. V dropped 4 bases and J dropped 5 bases, with 12 bases sitting between them. The CDR3 spells CATSEGFREDTQYF. The CDR3 DNA reads TGTGCCACCAGTGAGGGATTCAGGGAAGATACGCAGTATTTT.

The chain carries TRBV18 and TRBJ1-2; no firm D call. CDR1 KGHSH and CDR2 LQKENI come from the germline V gene. CDR3 length: 14 amino acids. V was shortened by 2 bases and J by 6 bases, with 13 bases between the two germline ends. Here the CDR3 DNA reads TGTGCCAGCTCACCATCCGCCGGGAGGGATGGCTACACCTTC. This gives the protein CASSPSAGRDGYTF. Full variable domain (missing parts from reference TRBV18 and TRBJ1-2): NAGVMQNPRHLVRRRGQEARLRCSPMKGHSHVYWYRQLPEEGLKFMVYLQKENIIDESGMPKERFSAEFPKEGPSILRIQQVVRGDSAAYFCASSPSAGRDGYTFGSGTRLTVV.

In DNA form, the CDR3 reads TGTGCCATCACCGCCGGAGCTTTCGGGGAGCAGTACTTC. Translated, it gives CAITAGAFGEQYF. V usage is TRBV6-5 and J usage is TRBJ2-7; D uncertain. Trimming shortened V by 10 bases and J by 7 bases, and 20 bases separated the two germline ends. Germline-derived CDR1 and CDR2 are MNHEY and SVGAGI. This CDR3 is 13 amino acids long.

This clone has only one observation. This chain connects TRBV19 to TRBJ1-1; D is ambiguous. Per the germline V gene, CDR1 is LNHDA and CDR2 is SQIVND (reference sequence). Trimming pared 7 bases from V and 2 bases from J, leaving 8 bases between. The CDR3 spans 12 residues. The CDR3 loop is CASKRGNTEAFF. The CDR3 DNA is TGTGCCAGTAAACGGGGTAACACTGAAGCTTTCTTT.

The J gene is TRBJ2-6, the V gene TRBV3-1 (or the pseudogene TRBV3-2); D possibly corresponds to TRBD1 (6 bases). V shed 4 bases and J shed 3 bases, with 13 bases lying between them. The germline gives CDR1 LGHDT, CDR2 YNNKEL (reference sequence). CDR3 length equals 16 residues. The CDR3 coding sequence is TGTGCCAGCAGCCCACAGGGTCTCGGTGGGGCCAACGTCCTGACTTTC. It specifies CASSPQGLGGANVLTF.

The chain has TRBV5-1 and TRBJ2-5; 9 bases fit TRBD1. Germline V gene lookup returns CDR1 SGHRS and CDR2 YFSETQ. V shed 4 bases and J 2 bases; nucleotides not matched to a gene: 3. The CDR3 is 14 amino acids. CDR3 amino acids: CASSTGTGQETQYF. Written as DNA, the CDR3 is TGCGCCAGCAGCACAGGGACAGGGCAAGAGACCCAGTACTTC.

On this clone itself: At the DNA level, this CDR3 is encoded by other sequences in the same sample as well. This chain links TRBV7-9 with TRBJ2-2, with 10 bases matching TRBD2. Germline assignment: CDR1 SEHNR and CDR2 FQNEAQ (reference sequence). V shed 1 base, J shed 4 bases, and the junction held 3 bases outside the gene matches. The CDR3 is 16 residues long. The CDR3 protein is CASSLGLAGGTGELFF. The CDR3 region has the DNA TGTGCCAGCAGCTTAGGACTAGCGGGCGGCACCGGGGAGCTGTTTTTT.

The V and J genes are TRBV6-6 and TRBJ1-5, with 9 bases matching TRBD1. Unmatched junction bases numbered 12, after V lost 5 bases and J lost 1 base. The germline gives CDR1 MNHNY, CDR2 SVGAGI (reference sequence). The CDR3 contains 18 residues. The CDR3, as DNA: TGTGCCAGCAGTCCGCGGACAGGGGCGGCCATGAGCAATCAGCCCCAGCATTTT. This translates into CASSPRTGAAMSNQPQHF.

The gene calls are TRBV30 and TRBJ1-2; maybe TRBD1 (6 bases). CDR3 length equals 16 residues. V was trimmed by 4 bases and J by 5 bases, leaving 23 bases between them. Per the germline V gene, CDR1 is GTSNPN and CDR2 is SVGIG (reference sequence). The CDR3 region is CAWMHPSGHAFYGYTF. In DNA, the CDR3 is TGTGCCTGGATGCACCCCTCGGGACATGCTTTTTATGGCTACACCTTC.

The gene calls are TRBV29-1 and TRBJ2-1; 7 bases are shared with TRBD2. The length of the CDR3 is 14 residues. V lost 6 bases, J lost 8 bases, and 13 bases stayed unmatched. Germline-derived CDR1 and CDR2 are SQVTM and ANQGSEA. In DNA form, the CDR3 reads TGCAGCGTCCCCAATCGGCGGGAGCGCGATGAGCAGTTCTTC. The encoded protein is CSVPNRRERDEQFF.

J is TRBJ2-1 and V is TRBV7-2, with a possible D match to TRBD2 (6 bases). CDR1 is SGHTA, CDR2 FQGNSA, per germline. This CDR3 is 13 amino acids long. The ends were cut back, 4 bases at V and 3 bases at J, with 7 bases in the middle. The DNA of the CDR3 is TGTGCCAGCAGCTCGGGACTCTACAATGAGCAGTTCTTC. It codes for CASSSGLYNEQFF.

The rearrangement joins TRBV7-9 to TRBJ1-1, with TRBD1 matching over 8 bases. Trimming at V came to 3 bases and at J to 1 base, leaving 1 base not matched to a gene. This CDR3 spans 14 amino acids. Germline CDR1 and CDR2: SEHNR and FQNEAQ (reference sequence). The CDR3 sequence: CASSFGTGNTEAFF. CDR3 in DNA: TGTGCCAGCAGCTTCGGGACAGGGAACACTGAAGCTTTCTTT.

The rearrangement links TRBV2 to TRBJ1-2; 8 bases match TRBD1. CDR3 length equals 14 residues. Germline loops: CDR1 SNHLY, CDR2 FYNNEI. The J segment lost 2 bases and the V segment lost 8 bases, leaving 7 bases of the junction unmatched. The CDR3 region is CASHRTGTNYGYTF. The CDR3 DNA reads TGTGCCAGCCACCGGACAGGGACCAACTATGGCTACACCTTC.

The J gene is TRBJ2-7, the V gene TRBV5-8; D is perhaps TRBD2 (5 bases). Trimming stripped 1 base from V and 3 bases from J, with 23 bases between. The CDR3 consists of 18 residues. Germline V lookup: CDR1 SGHTS, CDR2 YDEGEE. The CDR3 nucleotides are TGTGCCAGCAGCTTGCCTCAACAGACTACAGCTTATTTCTACGAGCAGTACTTC. Protein product: CASSLPQQTTAYFYEQYF.

This chain uses TRBV29-1 with TRBJ2-1; unclear D gene. The CDR3 covers 12 residues. Germline CDR1 reads SQVTM; CDR2 reads ANQGSEA. The ends were cut back, 1 base at V and 8 bases at J, with 9 bases in the middle. CDR3 residues: CSVEGLVYEQFF. The DNA of the CDR3 is TGCAGCGTTGAAGGGTTAGTCTATGAGCAGTTCTTC.

The rearrangement links TRBV10-1 to TRBJ2-5; TRBD2 aligns across 10 bases. The V gene's germline CDR1 is WNHNN and CDR2 SYGVQD (reference sequence). This CDR3 is 17 amino acids long. The V gene end was trimmed by 2 bases and the J gene end by 2 bases; junction bases not matched to a gene: 8. CDR3 protein: CASSEGPSGGPQETQYF. CDR3 DNA: TGCGCCAGCAGTGAGGGCCCTAGCGGGGGCCCGCAAGAGACCCAGTACTTC.

The chain combines TRBV4-3 with TRBJ2-5; a possible D gene is TRBD2 (5 bases). This CDR3 has 15 residues. Trimming shortened V by 1 base and J by 4 bases, and 13 bases separated the two germline ends. Germline V gives CDR1 LGHNA, CDR2 YSLEER. CDR3 DNA sequence: TGCGCCAGCAGCCAAGTTGGGAGTAAGGGAGAGACCCAGTACTTC. Translated, it gives CASSQVGSKGETQYF.